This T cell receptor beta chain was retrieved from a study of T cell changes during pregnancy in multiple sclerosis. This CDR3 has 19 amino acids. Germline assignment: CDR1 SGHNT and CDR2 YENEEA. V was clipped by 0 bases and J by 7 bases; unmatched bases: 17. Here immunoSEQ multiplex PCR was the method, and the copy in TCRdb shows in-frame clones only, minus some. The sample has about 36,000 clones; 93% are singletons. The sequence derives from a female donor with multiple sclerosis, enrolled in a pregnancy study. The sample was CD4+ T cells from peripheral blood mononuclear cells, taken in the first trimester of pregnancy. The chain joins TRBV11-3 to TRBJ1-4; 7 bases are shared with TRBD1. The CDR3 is CASSLEKRQGGSQGEKLFF. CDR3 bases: TGTGCCAGCAGCTTAGAGAAACGACAGGGTGGCAGTCAAGGTGAAAAACTGTTTTTT.